Shown below are 21 T cell receptor beta chains from a single sample sequenced in a study of tumor-infiltrating lymphocytes in primary liver carcinoma. Germline DNA was also extracted, and blood RNA was taken from unsorted whole blood. cDNA specific to TCR beta was made from 450 to 500 ng of total RNA, with a constant-region primer employed for priming. A slightly modified ARM-PCR protocol with three nested multiplex PCR rounds produced these TCR beta libraries. TRBV1-TRBV30 forward primers paired with a C-beta reverse primer drove the first two PCR rounds, about 10 cycles each. TCRdb used MiXCR to reprocess the multiplex PCR reads, holding one entry per CDR3 protein. This table has around 330,000 distinct CDR3 sequences, 50% to 75% appearing once. The sequenced material came from peripheral blood. These receptors all stem from a woman aged 25 to 45 with primary liver carcinoma and hepatitis B virus infection.

CDR3 DNA sequence: TGTGCCAGCAGTTACCAAACGGGTTCCTACAATGAGCAGTTCTTC. Protein product: CASSYQTGSYNEQFF. The gene calls are TRBV28 and TRBJ2-1; no clear D. There are 15 residues in the CDR3. V was cut by 4 bases and J by 1 base, with 11 bases left in between. From germline, CDR1 is MDHEN and CDR2 SYDVKM.

In DNA form, the CDR3 reads TGTGCCAGCCTCGCCATTAGGACAGGGGGCTCTAACCCTCTCTCCAATCAGCCCCAGCATTTT. Its translation is CASLAIRTGGSNPLSNQPQHF. The chain combines TRBV11-3 with TRBJ1-5, with 11 nucleotides matching TRBD1. CDR1 is SGHNT, CDR2 YENEEA, per germline. CDR3 size: 21 residues. V gave up 8 bases and J gave up 3 bases; unmatched junction bases: 24.

A note on this clonotype: Being one base from a much bigger clone, this may be a read error. The genes are TRBV29-1 and TRBJ2-1; D unresolved. The CDR3 is 14 residues long. Germline V gives CDR1 SQVTM, CDR2 ANQGSEA. V lost 8 bases and J 3 bases, leaving 17 bases between the germline ends. CDR3 sequence reads: CSSTKEFLYNEQFF. DNA of the CDR3: TGCAGCTCTACGAAAGAGTTTCTCTACAATGAGCAGTTCTTC.

In regard to this clonotype: Because it lacks the conserved phenylalanine or tryptophan at the end, this CDR3 is likely a read error. The chain recombines TRBV12-3 or TRBV12-4 with TRBJ2-1; TRBD2 matches 7 bases. V shed 4 bases, J shed 5 bases, and the junction held 8 bases outside the gene matches. CDR3 length: 15 residues. The CDR3: CASSYSRSGNNEQFL. The CDR3 coding sequence is TGTGCCAGCAGTTATAGCAGGAGCGGGAACAATGAGCAGTTCTTA.

This sequence joins TRBV6-6 and TRBJ2-1; no reliable D call. The V end lost 4 bases, the J end lost 0 bases, and 10 bases lay between the germline ends. CDR1 is MNHNY and CDR2 is SVGAGI in the germline V gene (reference sequence). This CDR3 has 15 residues. Written as DNA, the CDR3 is TGTGCCAGCAGTTTTAGATTTCACTCCTACAATGAGCAGTTCTTC. Translated: CASSFRFHSYNEQFF.

At least ten counts were recorded for this clonotype. The genes are TRBV29-1 and TRBJ2-7; 7 bases are a match to TRBD1. The junction had 10 bases not matched to a gene; V was cut back by 6 bases and J by 2 bases. This CDR3 has 14 residues. Germline V gene data show CDR1 as SQVTM and CDR2 as ANQGSEA. The CDR3 DNA is TGCAGCGTGCATCCCGGGACAGCCCCCTACGAGCAGTACTTC. It translates to CSVHPGTAPYEQYF.

Of note for this clonotype: This may arise from a read error, as a much more abundant clone is one base away. V usage is TRBV6-5 and J usage is TRBJ2-5; unclear D gene. The V gene lost 7 bases and the J gene lost 4 bases, with 16 bases spanning the gap. The length of the CDR3 is 14 residues. The germline gives CDR1 MNHEY, CDR2 SVGAGI. CDR3 sequence (DNA): TGTGCCAGCACCCGTTCCCAAAGATCAGAGACCCAGTACTTC. As protein: CASTRSQRSETQYF.

This clonotype was seen at least ten times. The gene calls are TRBV11-2 and TRBJ2-5, with D maybe TRBD2 (5 bases). Trimming shortened V by 3 bases and J by 2 bases, and 7 bases separated the two germline ends. Germline CDR1 reads SGHAT; CDR2 reads FQNNGV. The CDR3 totals 13 residues. The CDR3 DNA follows: TGTGCCAGCAGCTTCGGGGTTCAAGAGACCCAGTACTTC. Amino acids: CASSFGVQETQYF.

The V and J genes are TRBV6-2 or TRBV6-3 and TRBJ2-7; 12 nucleotides match TRBD2. Germline V gene data show CDR1 as MNHEY and CDR2 as SVGEGT. The CDR3 has 15 amino acids. V shed 4 bases and J 6 bases; nucleotides not matched to a gene: 7. The CDR3 region has the DNA TGTGCCAGCAGTTTCCAGACTAGCGGGAGAGCCGAGCAGTACTTC. Amino acids: CASSFQTSGRAEQYF.

J is TRBJ2-5 and V is TRBV28; no definite D call. The CDR3 totals 13 residues. V gave up 3 bases and J gave up 7 bases, with 12 bases separating them. CDR1 and CDR2 from the germline V gene are MDHEN and SYDVKM. The CDR3 region has the DNA TGTGCCAGCAGTTTGGGCCTGGAAGGGACCCAGTACTTC. It codes for CASSLGLEGTQYF. Complete variable domain (other parts from reference TRBV28 and TRBJ2-5): DVKVTQSSRYLVKRTGEKVFLECVQDMDHENMFWYRQDPGLGLRLIYFSYDVKMKEKGDIPEGYSVSREKKERFSLILESASTNQTSMYLCASSLGLEGTQYFGPGTRLLVL.

Of note for this clonotype: The junction does not match germline at one end; this may be a read error. The chain carries TRBV29-1 and TRBJ1-1, with D uncertain. CDR3 length: 14 amino acids. Looked up from germline, CDR1 is SQVTM and CDR2 is ANQGSEA. CDR3 nucleotide sequence: TGCAGCGTTGAAGATTTCGGCCATGGAGGAAGAGCTTGCTTT. Translating gives CSVEDFGHGGRACF.

Concerning this clonotype itself: An end of the junction does not agree with germline; a read error may underlie this. The chain joins TRBV5-4 to TRBJ2-3; possible D gene TRBD2, 5 bases. The CDR3 extends over 18 amino acids. CDR1 is SGHNT and CDR2 is YYREEE in the germline V gene (reference sequence). The CDR3 region has the DNA TGTGCCAGCAGCGACCTATTTTCGATCGCGGGTTTCACAGATACCCAGTATTTT. This codes for CASSDLFSIAGFTDTQYF.

In the case of this clonotype: A much larger clonotype is one base distant, so this may be a read error. This sequence joins TRBV6-5 and TRBJ1-5, with 7 bases lining up with TRBD1. The germline CDR1 and CDR2 sequences are MNHEY and SVGAGI. The CDR3 runs 14 residues. V trimming: 6 bases; J trimming: 8 bases; junction bases outside the gene matches: 10. For the CDR3, the DNA is TGTGCCAGCAGGGCCGGGACAGAGGGAGAGCCCCAGCATTTT. This gives the protein CASRAGTEGEPQHF.

The chain has TRBV23-1 and TRBJ2-4; tentative D call: TRBD2 (6 bases). TRBV23-1 is annotated as an ORF whose role is uncertain. This CDR3 region has 18 residues. V was cut by 0 bases and J by 3 bases, with 18 bases left in between. Here the CDR3 DNA reads TGCGCCAGCAGTCAATCCGGCCCTACGGGAGAGGGCAAAAACATTCAGTACTTC. Residues: CASSQSGPTGEGKNIQYF.

This clonotype is a singleton in its sample. This chain links TRBV7-8 with TRBJ2-2; 7 bases fit TRBD2. CDR1 SGHVS and CDR2 FQNEAQ come from the germline V gene. Unmatched junction bases numbered 14, after V lost 8 bases and J lost 8 bases. The CDR3 extends over 15 amino acids. The CDR3: CASYLGGTMLGELFF. As DNA, the CDR3 is TGTGCCAGCTACCTTGGCGGGACTATGTTGGGGGAGCTGTTTTTT.

V and J are TRBV12-3 or TRBV12-4 and TRBJ1-6; D is unresolved. Trimming removed 8 bases at V and 9 bases at J, with 23 bases between. The CDR3 has 16 residues. The CDR3 loop is CASGRVRGNMGSPLHF. DNA for the CDR3: TGTGCCAGCGGCCGAGTCCGGGGAAATATGGGTTCACCCCTCCACTTT.

This clonotype was observed a handful of times. The chain combines TRBV28 with TRBJ2-2; D gene uncertain. This CDR3 is 11 amino acids long. V was cut by 8 bases and J by 3 bases, with 4 bases left in between. Germline CDR1 reads MDHEN; CDR2 reads SYDVKM. The DNA for the CDR3 is TGTGCCAGCGGTGACACCGGGGAGCTGTTTTTT. It yields the protein CASGDTGELFF. The full variable domain, in which reference TRBV28 and TRBJ2-2 provide the parts outside the CDR3, is DVKVTQSSRYLVKRTGEKVFLECVQDMDHENMFWYRQDPGLGLRLIYFSYDVKMKEKGDIPEGYSVSREKKERFSLILESASTNQTSMYLCASGDTGELFFGEGSRLTVL.

This clonotype was recorded a few times. This rearrangement joins TRBV7-9 to TRBJ2-7; no firm D call. V was pared by 11 bases and J by 4 bases, with 9 bases between. Germline CDR1 is SEHNR and CDR2 is FQNEAQ (reference sequence). CDR3 size: 10 residues. CDR3 in amino acids: CAQGEYEQYF. CDR3 DNA sequence: TGTGCCCAAGGCGAATACGAGCAGTACTTC.

In this sample, this clonotype turned up many times. This chain joins TRBV4-2 and TRBJ1-2; D unclear. CDR1 LGHNA and CDR2 YNFKEQ come from the germline V gene. V lost 0 bases and J lost 5, with 10 bases in between. The CDR3 has 14 amino acids. CDR3 sequence reads: CASSQEQFSYGYTF. CDR3 sequence (DNA): TGTGCCAGCAGCCAAGAGCAGTTTTCATATGGCTACACCTTC.

The V gene is TRBV12-3 or TRBV12-4, the J gene TRBJ1-1, with D perhaps TRBD1 (5 bases). CDR3 length: 14 amino acids. Trimming shortened V by 7 bases and J by 0 bases, and 12 bases separated the two germline ends. Written as DNA, the CDR3 is TGTGCCAGCAATAACAGGAACATGAACACTGAAGCTTTCTTT. This translates into CASNNRNMNTEAFF.

Many counts were recorded for this clonotype. V is TRBV5-1 and J is TRBJ2-2; 7 bases match TRBD2. There are 15 residues in the CDR3. The germline CDR1 and CDR2 sequences are SGHRS and YFSETQ. With V trimmed by 6 bases and J by 9 bases, 14 bases remained unmatched. In nucleotides, the CDR3 is TGCGCCAGCACCTCCGGTTCGGGGGGAGCCAGGGAGCTGTTTTTT. Its translation: CASTSGSGGARELFF.